These 12 T cell receptor beta chains were sequenced from one sample in a study of blood T cell repertoires in COVID-19. Data came from immunoSEQ multiplex PCR; TCRdb stores just in-frame clones and leaves some out. The sample lists 65,000 or so clones, over 60% occurring once. Material: peripheral blood. These receptors all come from a woman aged 45-59 years with active or convalescent COVID-19.

This clone was detected once. V and J are TRBV30 and TRBJ1-5, with 7 bases identical to TRBD1. CDR1 is GTSNPN, CDR2 SVGIG, per germline (reference sequence). With 2 bases clipped from V and 6 bases from J, the junction kept 4 bases outside the gene matches. The CDR3 is 13 amino acids. The CDR3 coding sequence is TGTGCCTGGAGTACAGGGGCAGGTCAGCCCCAGCATTTT. It yields the protein CAWSTGAGQPQHF.

The CDR3 DNA sequence: TGTGCCAGCAGCCGAGGACTAGCGGGAGCCCCGTGGGCCGGGGAGCTGTTTTTT. Translating it yields CASSRGLAGAPWAGELFF. The V gene is TRBV6-6, the J gene TRBJ2-2, with 13 bases lining up with TRBD2. The V gene end was trimmed by 6 bases and the J gene end by 6 bases; junction bases not matched to a gene: 13. Germline V gene data show CDR1 as MNHNY and CDR2 as SVGAGI (reference sequence). The CDR3 is made up of 18 amino acids.

The genes are TRBV7-9 and TRBJ1-4, with D possibly TRBD1 on 5 matching bases. There are 15 residues in the CDR3. The V end lost 1 base, the J end lost 5 bases, and 11 bases lay between the germline ends. Germline assignment: CDR1 SEHNR and CDR2 FQNEAQ (reference sequence). CDR3 nucleotides: TGTGCCAGCAGCTTAGTACAGGTACTGAATGAAAAACTGTTTTTT. Its protein is CASSLVQVLNEKLFF. The full variable domain, in which reference TRBV7-9 and TRBJ1-4 provide the parts outside the CDR3, is DTGVSQNPRHKITKRGQNVTFRCDPISEHNRLYWYRQTLGQGPEFLTYFQNEAQLEKSRLLSDRFSAERPKGSFSTLEIQRTEQGDSAMYLCASSLVQVLNEKLFFGSGTQLSVL.

This clone has only one observation. The V call is TRBV9, the J call TRBJ1-1; D not resolved. The germline CDR1 and CDR2 sequences are SGDLS and YYNGEE. The V and J ends lost 0 bases and 1 base respectively, with 7 bases between them. The CDR3 loop spans 14 amino acids. CDR3 region: CASSVGRKNTEAFF. The CDR3 region has the DNA TGTGCCAGCAGCGTAGGGAGGAAGAACACTGAAGCTTTCTTT.

The rearrangement uses TRBV7-8 and TRBJ1-5, with D uncertain. CDR3 length equals 12 residues. The germline CDR1 and CDR2 sequences are SGHVS and FQNEAQ. V dropped 5 bases and J dropped 3 bases, with 5 bases sitting between them. The CDR3 is CASSAYNQPQHF. CDR3 coding DNA: TGTGCCAGCAGCGCGTACAATCAGCCCCAGCATTTT. The whole variable domain, filled in from reference TRBV7-8 and TRBJ1-5, reads GAGVSQSPRYKVAKRGQDVALRCDPISGHVSLFWYQQALGQGPEFLTYFQNEAQLDKSGLPSDRFFAERPEGSVSTLKIQRTQQEDSAVYLCASSAYNQPQHFGDGTRLSIL.

This clone came up once. The chain recombines TRBV15 with TRBJ2-5, with D unresolved. Germline values: CDR1 LNHNV, CDR2 YYDKDF (reference sequence). The CDR3 is made up of 13 amino acids. Trimming removed 5 bases from V and 0 bases from J, with 7 bases in between. The CDR3 here is CATSSQDQETQYF. DNA of the CDR3: TGTGCCACCAGCTCACAAGACCAAGAGACCCAGTACTTC.

The chain links TRBV28 to TRBJ1-1, with a possible D match to TRBD1 (6 bases). From germline, CDR1 is MDHEN and CDR2 SYDVKM. The CDR3 has 12 amino acids. Trimming took off 3 bases at V and 8 bases at J, with 10 bases between the two ends. CDR3 nucleotide sequence: TGTGCCAGCAGTTTCGAAGACAGGGAAGCTTTCTTT. This gives the protein CASSFEDREAFF.

The chain couples TRBV6-6 to TRBJ2-7; 11 bases agree with TRBD2. The CDR3 covers 15 residues. V was pared by 6 bases and J by 4 bases, with 8 bases of the junction left unmatched. From germline, CDR1 is MNHNY and CDR2 SVGAGI (reference sequence). The CDR3 sequence is CASRGSGRATYEQYF. The DNA of the CDR3 is TGTGCCAGCAGGGGTAGCGGGAGGGCCACTTACGAGCAGTACTTC.

This chain connects TRBV2 to TRBJ2-5; D is ambiguous. CDR1 and CDR2 (germline): SNHLY, FYNNEI. The V and J ends lost 5 bases and 2 bases respectively, with 3 bases between them. The CDR3 runs to 11 residues. CDR3 DNA sequence: TGTGCCAGCAGTCCTCAAGAGACCCAGTACTTC. Translated: CASSPQETQYF.

CDR3 nucleotides: TGTGCCAGCAGCGTAGCAGGGGGCGCCGTGAGTGATGAAGCTTTCTTT. This gives the protein CASSVAGGAVSDEAFF. The chain employs TRBV9 and TRBJ1-1, with 8 bases that match TRBD1. After removal of 0 bases from V and 7 bases from J, the junction contained 11 bases not matched to a gene. The CDR3 spans 16 residues. Germline CDR1 and CDR2: SGDLS and YYNGEE.

The J gene is TRBJ2-7, the V gene TRBV9, with D possibly being TRBD1 (6 bases). The V gene lost 0 bases and the J gene lost 0 bases, with 10 bases spanning the gap. CDR3 length equals 15 residues. The germline V gene encodes CDR1 SGDLS and CDR2 YYNGEE. The CDR3 coding sequence is TGTGCCAGCAGCGTAGGACAGGTAGCCTCCTACGAGCAGTACTTC. Amino acids: CASSVGQVASYEQYF.

The gene calls are TRBV4-2 and TRBJ2-3; TRBD2 agrees at 8 bases. The V gene end was trimmed by 3 bases and the J gene end by 0 bases; junction bases not matched to a gene: 14. The V gene's germline CDR1 is LGHNA and CDR2 YNFKEQ. This CDR3 region has 19 residues. Here the CDR3 reads CASSQDPGRGGTSTDTQYF. Here the CDR3 DNA reads TGTGCCAGCAGCCAGGATCCCGGCCGGGGGGGAACTAGCACAGATACGCAGTATTTT.